This T cell receptor (beta chain) was retrieved from a study of shared clonotypes between healthy human individuals (dated by TCRdb to about 2020). The study in broad terms: The cohort included a few men and a couple of women between 18 and 49 years of age. To estimate repertoire size and how much clonotype sharing occurs between individuals, the study deeply sequenced the blood TCR repertoires of several healthy adults. To increase sequencing depth and limit assay-specific biases, different laboratories used diverse techniques to prepare libraries and sequence TCR repertoires. Leukapheresis yielded between about 0.9 and 8.9 billion PBMCs per donor. The research as a whole found: Sampling was restricted to blood, and TCR repertoires in tissue are likely to differ from TCR repertoires in blood. Because the study included only a small number of donors, the genetic and exposure-history diversity represented was limited. Based on pairwise subsampling, the degree of clonotype sharing among donors was expected to be affected by sequencing depth.

Points on this clone: Its binding antigen is unknown. Qualities for individual bases were not recorded, and no much larger clone is one base off.

Using the deep immunoSEQ assay, TCR CDR3 regions were amplified from genomic DNA by multiplex PCR. Genomic DNA extracted from each cell subset was distributed evenly over all wells of several immunoSEQ 96-well plates, and each plate served as one replicate. For unsorted PBMC, 250 to 350 ng genomic DNA, equal to 25,000 to 35,000 T cell genomes, was loaded into each replicate PCR. Genomic DNA from unsorted PBMC was sequenced over ten immunoSEQ deep assay plates. Purified libraries were quantified with a Qubit 3.0 fluorometer, sized on a Bioanalyzer 2100, and re-quantified with the KAPA Library Quantification kit. Every immunoSEQ 96-well plate was sequenced on a dedicated single-read 150-cycle Illumina NextSeq 550 flow cell. For the original study's pipeline: Because the immunoSEQ output included only junctional sequences and no quality scores, the filtering could not be the same as the filtering used for full-length reads. Sequences were annotated with PyIR, a Python wrapper for IgBLAST v1.9, using IMGT germline references to assign V/J genes and CDR3. Reads with weak V/J assignments (E-value above 1e-6), missing CDR3, stop codons, out-of-frame junctions, or ambiguous translated residues were removed. V3J clonotypes were defined as sequences sharing an identical inferred V gene, J gene, and CDR3 amino acid sequence. Percentage overlap between repertoires was computed as shared unique clonotypes divided by the size of the smaller repertoire. Repertoire richness was assessed with RTK rarefaction, the Chao1 estimator, and Recon v2.1 estimates of unobserved clonotypes. TCRdb retrieved this table from immuneACCESS and kept in-frame rearrangements only. Not all clones are present; in checked studies, unresolved V genes account for under half, and no reason is known for the remainder. V, J and clone size are taken as reported in that table, and D and trimming were inferred from the DNA itself. The sample yields about half a million clones; roughly 85% were counted once. The ten top clones hold around 12% of the sample.

The germline V gene encodes CDR1 SGHRS and CDR2 YFSETQ. Inclusive of the bounding cysteine and phenylalanine, the CDR3 is 12 residues long. The sequence is cut down to CDR3 DNA, 36 bases in frame from base 1. Trimming removed 4 bases from V and 4 bases from J, leaving 9 bases between the germline ends. Donors were healthy HIV-negative adults with no recently reported acute infections or vaccinations. Every donor was a Caucasian adult residing in Nashville, Tennessee, USA. For unsorted samples, 90 million to 95 million PBMCs were counted, and genomic DNA was extracted using the QIAamp DNA Blood Mini kit. Blood was obtained by leukapheresis, after which PBMCs were separated by Ficoll-Histopaque density gradient centrifugation and cryopreserved in liquid nitrogen vapor phase.

The receptor chain draws on TRBV5-1 and TRBJ2-7; the D gene cannot be resolved reliably. This clonotype originated in a woman between 40 and 50 years old in good health. Some clones in this sample may be carry-over from other donors' samples. The specimen sequenced was PBMCs. The CDR3 reads as follows: CASSPDLYEQYF. The nucleotide sequence is given as TGCGCCAGCAGCCCGGATCTATACGAGCAGTACTTC.